This T cell receptor (beta chain) originates from a study of response to subunit inactivated influenza vaccine (dated by TCRdb to the late 2010s). Study-wide context: The study used deep quantitative T cell receptor repertoire profiling to track responses to a trivalent subunit inactivated influenza vaccine.

A remark on this clonotype: This clone's antigen is unknown. It has no much larger one-base neighbor in the sample; base qualities were not kept.

The protocol used for the library was RT-PCR. Sequenced on an Illumina HiSeq 2500. Using fastp trimming at Q25 and MiXCR clonotype assembly, TCRdb reanalyzed the public sequencing data and kept in-frame beta chains. Each entry merges the rows of one CDR3 protein and shows their most common DNA and genes. The sample table contains hundreds of thousands of distinct CDR3 sequences; only one count was recorded for 14% of them. The ten most abundant clones make up about 7.6% of the sample. From the cysteine through the phenylalanine, the CDR3 covers 16 amino acids. Only the CDR3 DNA is retained, 48 bases long and in frame from the first base. The CDR1 and CDR2 encoded by the germline V gene are SQVTM and ANQGSEA. Trimming costs V 3 bases and J 0 bases, and their ends lie 18 bases apart. The research as a whole found: The authors proposed that each seasonal influenza vaccination may bring in only a limited number of new T cells.

This sample comprised PBMCs from blood, obtained around 15 days before vaccination. The chain links TRBV29-1 with TRBJ2-7; the D gene assignment is perhaps TRBD1 or TRBD2, with each matching 5 bases. The source of this sequence is a man aged 45-65 years who received an inactivated influenza vaccine. Donor details come from another sample of the same person, matched by shared clones. The nucleotide sequence reads TGCAGCGTTGATAATGTTGGGACGGCGAACTCCTACGAGCAGTACTTC. This yields the protein CSVDNVGTANSYEQYF.